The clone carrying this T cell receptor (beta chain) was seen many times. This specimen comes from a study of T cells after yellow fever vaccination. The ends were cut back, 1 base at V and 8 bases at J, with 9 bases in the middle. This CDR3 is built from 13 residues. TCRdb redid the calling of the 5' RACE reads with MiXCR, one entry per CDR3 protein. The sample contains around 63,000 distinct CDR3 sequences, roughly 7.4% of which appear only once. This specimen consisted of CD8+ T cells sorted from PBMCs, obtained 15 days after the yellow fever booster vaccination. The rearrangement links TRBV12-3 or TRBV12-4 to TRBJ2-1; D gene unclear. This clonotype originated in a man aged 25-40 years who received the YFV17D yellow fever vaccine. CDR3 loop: CASSLGPRDEQFF. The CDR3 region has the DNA TGTGCCAGCAGTTTAGGCCCTAGGGATGAGCAGTTCTTC.